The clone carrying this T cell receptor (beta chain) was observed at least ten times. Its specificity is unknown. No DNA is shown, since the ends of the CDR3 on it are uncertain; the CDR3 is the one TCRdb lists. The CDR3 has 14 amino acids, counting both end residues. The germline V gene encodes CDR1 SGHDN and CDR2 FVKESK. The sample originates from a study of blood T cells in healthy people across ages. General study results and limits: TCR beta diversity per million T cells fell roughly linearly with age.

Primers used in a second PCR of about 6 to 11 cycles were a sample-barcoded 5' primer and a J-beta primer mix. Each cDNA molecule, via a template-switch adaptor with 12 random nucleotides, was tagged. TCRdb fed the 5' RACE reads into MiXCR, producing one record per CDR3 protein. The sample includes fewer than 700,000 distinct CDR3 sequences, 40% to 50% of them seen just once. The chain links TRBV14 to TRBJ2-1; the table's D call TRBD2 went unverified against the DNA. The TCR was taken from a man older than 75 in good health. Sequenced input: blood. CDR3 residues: CASSQVGLGTSPFF.